This T cell receptor beta chain was profiled in a study of radiotherapy plus CTLA-4 blockade in lung cancer. Study-level points and caveats: Strongest reported response predictors: early blood clone changes and post-radiation interferon-beta.

Assay: immunoSEQ multiplex PCR; the TCRdb copy retains only in-frame clones and omits some. The sample contains around 78,000 clones, around 81% of which appear only once. CDR3 length equals 16 residues. In germline, CDR1 is SGHDT, CDR2 YYEEEE. With 4 bases removed from V and 6 bases from J, the gap between germline ends came to 20 bases. Comment on this clone: Its cognate antigen is unknown.

The receptor was isolated from a human donor with non-small cell lung cancer who had a partial response to radiotherapy plus ipilimumab. Some clones in this sample may be carry-over from other donors' samples. The rearrangement uses TRBV5-6 and TRBJ2-1; weak D call: TRBD2 (5 bases). Here the sequenced sample was peripheral blood, taken from a patient treated with radiotherapy plus ipilimumab. In nucleotides, the CDR3 is TGTGCCAGCAGCCTACATCCTCCTAGCCGAGCCAATGAGCAGTTCTTC. Translating it yields CASSLHPPSRANEQFF.